The present TCR beta chain was sequenced within a study of blood T cells in healthy people across ages. The donors, healthy Caucasians from Russia, were aged 6 to 90. Together with a sample-barcoded 5' primer, a J-beta primer mix was included in a second PCR lasting roughly 7 to 11 cycles. Tagging of each cDNA molecule was performed by a template-switch adaptor with 12 random nucleotides. TCRdb fed the 5' RACE reads into MiXCR, producing one record per CDR3 protein. The table lists approximately 900,000 distinct CDR3 sequences, under 50% of them singletons. On this clonotype: Its specificity is not known.

Study-wide results and caveats: Age advanced and TCR beta diversity per million T cells fell, roughly linearly. In long-lived donors, naive CD4+ cell counts and diversity exceeded those of aged donors.

Trimming at V came to 3 bases and at J to 4 bases, leaving 6 bases not matched to a gene. CDR3 length equals 14 residues. Germline loops: CDR1 MGHRA, CDR2 YSYEKL. This chain links TRBV4-1 with TRBJ2-7, with 7 bases identical to TRBD1. This TCR came from a man under 40 in good health. Sequencing was carried out using blood. CDR3 sequence (DNA): TGCGCCAGCAGCCACGCCGGGACAGAATACGAGCAGTACTTC. The encoded protein is CASSHAGTEYEQYF.